The clone carrying this T cell receptor (beta chain) was seen only once. No antigen is known for it. The donors (healthy individuals) were bone marrow donors. The source of the sample is a study of cytomegalovirus exposure and HLA in healthy donors. Primers included in the PCR were 60 Vbeta and 13 Jbeta primers. Sequencing used immunoSEQ multiplex PCR; TCRdb keeps in-frame clones, though not all of them. The sample records some 110,000 clones, 55% to 75% being singletons. From germline, CDR1 is SGHTA and CDR2 FQGTGA. This CDR3 has 13 residues. Trimming took 5 bases from V and 6 from J; bases not matched to a gene: 4. General observations from the study: A prior analysis recorded that most TCR beta V segments were productive about 90% or about 30% of the time. The study designated around 150 TCR beta chains cytomegalovirus-associated.

The sequence came from a woman in her thirties or forties in good health and CMV-seropositive. The chain has TRBV7-3 and TRBJ1-5; TRBD1 matches 7 bases. The material sequenced was PBMCs. Here the CDR3 reads CASSPGQVQPQHF. The CDR3 region has the DNA TGTGCCAGCAGCCCTGGACAGGTTCAGCCCCAGCATTTT.